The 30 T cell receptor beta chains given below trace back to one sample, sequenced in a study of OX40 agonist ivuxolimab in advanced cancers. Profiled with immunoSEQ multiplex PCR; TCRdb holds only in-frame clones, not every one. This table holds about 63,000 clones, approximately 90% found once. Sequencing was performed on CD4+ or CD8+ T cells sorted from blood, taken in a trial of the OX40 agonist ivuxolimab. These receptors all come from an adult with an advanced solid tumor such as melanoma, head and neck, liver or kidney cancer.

CDR3 amino acids: CASSSEQEGGGYTF. CDR3 bases: TGTGCCAGCAGCTCAGAACAGGAGGGCGGCGGCTACACCTTC. The rearrangement uses TRBV5-4 and TRBJ1-2, with D perhaps TRBD1 (5 bases). CDR3 size: 14 residues. V was cut by 3 bases and J by 8 bases, with 17 bases left in between. Germline V gene data show CDR1 as SGHNT and CDR2 as YYREEE (reference sequence).

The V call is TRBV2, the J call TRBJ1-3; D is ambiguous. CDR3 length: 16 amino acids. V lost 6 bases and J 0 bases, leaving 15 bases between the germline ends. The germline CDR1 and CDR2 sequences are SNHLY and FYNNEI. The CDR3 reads CASRTGTAYSGNTIYF. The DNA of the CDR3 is TGTGCCAGCAGGACGGGTACTGCCTACTCTGGAAACACCATATATTTT.

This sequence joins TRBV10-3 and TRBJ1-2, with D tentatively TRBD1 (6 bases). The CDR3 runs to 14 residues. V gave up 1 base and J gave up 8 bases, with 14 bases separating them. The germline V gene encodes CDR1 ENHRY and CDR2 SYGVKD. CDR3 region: CAISELLQGDGYTF. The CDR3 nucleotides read TGTGCCATCAGTGAGTTATTACAGGGTGACGGCTACACCTTC.

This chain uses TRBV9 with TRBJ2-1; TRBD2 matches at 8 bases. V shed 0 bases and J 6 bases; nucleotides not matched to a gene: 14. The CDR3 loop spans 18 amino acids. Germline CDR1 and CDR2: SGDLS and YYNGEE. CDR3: CASSVGIGGAPGFNEQFF. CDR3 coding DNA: TGTGCCAGCAGCGTAGGAATCGGGGGGGCCCCGGGGTTCAATGAGCAGTTCTTC.

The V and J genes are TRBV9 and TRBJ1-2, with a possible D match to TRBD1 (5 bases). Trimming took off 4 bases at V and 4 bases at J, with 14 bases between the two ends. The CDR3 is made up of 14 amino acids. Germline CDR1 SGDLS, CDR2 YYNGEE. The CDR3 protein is CASSPRGAAYGYTF. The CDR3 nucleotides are TGTGCCAGCAGCCCCCGTGGGGCAGCCTATGGCTACACCTTC. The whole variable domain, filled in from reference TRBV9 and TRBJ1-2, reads DSGVTQTPKHLITATGQRVTLRCSPRSGDLSVYWYQQSLDQGLQFLIQYYNGEERAKGNILERFSAQQFPDLHSELNLSSLELGDSALYFCASSPRGAAYGYTFGSGTRLTVV.

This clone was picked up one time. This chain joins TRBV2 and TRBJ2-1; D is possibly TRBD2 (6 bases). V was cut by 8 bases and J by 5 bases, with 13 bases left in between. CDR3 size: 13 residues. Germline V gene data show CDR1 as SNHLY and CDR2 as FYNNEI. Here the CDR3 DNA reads TGTGCCAGCCGATCGGGACTCAACAATGAGCAGTTCTTC. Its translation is CASRSGLNNEQFF. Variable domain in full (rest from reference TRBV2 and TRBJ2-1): EPEVTQTPSHQVTQMGQEVILRCVPISNHLYFYWYRQILGQKVEFLVSFYNNEISEKSEIFDDQFSVERPDGSNFTLKIRSTKLEDSAMYFCASRSGLNNEQFFGPGTRLTVL.

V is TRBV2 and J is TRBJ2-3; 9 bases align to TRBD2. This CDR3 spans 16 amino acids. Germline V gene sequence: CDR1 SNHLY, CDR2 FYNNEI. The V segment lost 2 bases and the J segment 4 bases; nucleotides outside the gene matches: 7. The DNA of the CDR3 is TGTGCCAGCAGTGAAAGGGTTAGCGGGGGCGCAGATACGCAGTATTTT. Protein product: CASSERVSGGADTQYF.

The CDR3 here is CAISIRDSYEQYF. The DNA of the CDR3 is TGTGCCATCAGCATCAGGGACTCCTACGAGCAGTACTTC. The J gene is TRBJ2-7, the V gene TRBV10-3; weak D call: TRBD1 (5 bases). Per the germline V gene, CDR1 is ENHRY and CDR2 is SYGVKD. V was clipped by 6 bases and J by 0 bases, with 9 bases between them. This CDR3 spans 13 amino acids.

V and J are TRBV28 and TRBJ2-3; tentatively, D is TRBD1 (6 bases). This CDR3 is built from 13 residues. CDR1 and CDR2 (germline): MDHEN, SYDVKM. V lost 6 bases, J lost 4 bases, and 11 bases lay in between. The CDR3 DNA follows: TGTGCCAGCAGATCCGCAGGGGCAGATACGCAGTATTTT. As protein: CASRSAGADTQYF.

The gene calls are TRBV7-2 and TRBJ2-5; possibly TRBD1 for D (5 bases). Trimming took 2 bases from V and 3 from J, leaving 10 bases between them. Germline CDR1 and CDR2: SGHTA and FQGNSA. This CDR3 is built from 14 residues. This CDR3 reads CASSLSGAEETQYF. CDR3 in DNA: TGTGCCAGCAGCTTATCTGGGGCTGAAGAGACCCAGTACTTC.

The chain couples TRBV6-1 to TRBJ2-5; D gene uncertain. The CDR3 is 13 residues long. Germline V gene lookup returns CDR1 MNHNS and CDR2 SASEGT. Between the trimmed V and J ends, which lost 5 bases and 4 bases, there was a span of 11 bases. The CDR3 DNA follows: TGTGCCAGCAGTAGATCAAGGACAGAGACCCAGTACTTC. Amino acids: CASSRSRTETQYF.

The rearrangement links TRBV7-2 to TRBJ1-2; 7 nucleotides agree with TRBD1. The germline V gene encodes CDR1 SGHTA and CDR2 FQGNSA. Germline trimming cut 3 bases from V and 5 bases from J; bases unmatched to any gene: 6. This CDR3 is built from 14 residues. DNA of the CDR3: TGTGCCAGCAGCTTTTCCGGGACAGCATATGGCTACACCTTC. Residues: CASSFSGTAYGYTF.

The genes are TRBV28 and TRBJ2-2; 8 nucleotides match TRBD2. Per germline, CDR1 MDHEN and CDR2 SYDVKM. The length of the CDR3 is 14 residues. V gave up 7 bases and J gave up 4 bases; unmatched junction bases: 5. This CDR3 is CASKFSGTTGELFF. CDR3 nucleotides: TGTGCCAGCAAGTTTAGCGGGACCACCGGGGAGCTGTTTTTT.

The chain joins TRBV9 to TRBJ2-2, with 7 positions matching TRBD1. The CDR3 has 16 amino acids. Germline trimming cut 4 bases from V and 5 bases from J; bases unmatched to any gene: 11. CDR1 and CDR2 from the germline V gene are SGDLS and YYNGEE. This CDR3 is CASSSRQGVGTGELFF. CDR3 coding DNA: TGTGCCAGCAGCTCCCGACAGGGAGTAGGGACCGGGGAGCTGTTTTTT.

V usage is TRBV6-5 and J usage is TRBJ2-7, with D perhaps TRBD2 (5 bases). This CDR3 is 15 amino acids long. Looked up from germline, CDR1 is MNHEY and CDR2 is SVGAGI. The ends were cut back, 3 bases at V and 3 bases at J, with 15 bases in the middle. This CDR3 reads CASSYSGRRLYEQYF. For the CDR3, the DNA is TGTGCCAGCAGTTATAGTGGACGGAGGCTCTACGAGCAGTACTTC.

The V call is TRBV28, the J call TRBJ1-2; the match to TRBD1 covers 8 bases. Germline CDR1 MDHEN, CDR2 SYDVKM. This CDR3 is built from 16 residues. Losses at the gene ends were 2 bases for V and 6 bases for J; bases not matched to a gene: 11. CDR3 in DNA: TGTGCCAGCAGTTTAGCAGGGGGCGGCATGCAGGATGGCTACACCTTC. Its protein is CASSLAGGGMQDGYTF.

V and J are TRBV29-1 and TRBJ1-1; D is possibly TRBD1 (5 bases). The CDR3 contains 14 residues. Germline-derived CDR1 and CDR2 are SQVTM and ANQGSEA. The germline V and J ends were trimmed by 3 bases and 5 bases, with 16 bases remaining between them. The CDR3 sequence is CSVDRDGLGTEAFF. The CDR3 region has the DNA TGCAGCGTTGACCGGGACGGCCTTGGAACTGAAGCTTTCTTT.

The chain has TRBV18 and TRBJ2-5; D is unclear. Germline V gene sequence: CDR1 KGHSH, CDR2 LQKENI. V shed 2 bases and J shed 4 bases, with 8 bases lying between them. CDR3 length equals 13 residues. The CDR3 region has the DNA TGTGCCAGCTCACCAGGGTTGAGAGAGACCCAGTACTTC. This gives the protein CASSPGLRETQYF. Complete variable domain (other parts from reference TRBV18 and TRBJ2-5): NAGVMQNPRHLVRRRGQEARLRCSPMKGHSHVYWYRQLPEEGLKFMVYLQKENIIDESGMPKERFSAEFPKEGPSILRIQQVVRGDSAAYFCASSPGLRETQYFGPGTRLLVL.

The chain's CDR3 is CASSDLKDSLGNTIYF. The CDR3 DNA reads TGCGCCAGCAGTGATTTGAAGGACAGTTTAGGAAACACCATATATTTT. The genes are TRBV10-2 and TRBJ1-3, with a weak D call TRBD1 (6 bases). Germline values: CDR1 WSHSY, CDR2 SAAADI. The length of the CDR3 is 16 residues. V lost 3 bases to trimming and J lost 4 bases, with 16 bases between them.

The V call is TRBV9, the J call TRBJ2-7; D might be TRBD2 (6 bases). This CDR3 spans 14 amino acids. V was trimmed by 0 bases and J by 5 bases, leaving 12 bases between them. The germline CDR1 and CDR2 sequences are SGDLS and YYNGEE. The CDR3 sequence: CASSVGLWGDEQYF. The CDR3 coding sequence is TGTGCCAGCAGCGTAGGGCTGTGGGGGGACGAGCAGTACTTC.

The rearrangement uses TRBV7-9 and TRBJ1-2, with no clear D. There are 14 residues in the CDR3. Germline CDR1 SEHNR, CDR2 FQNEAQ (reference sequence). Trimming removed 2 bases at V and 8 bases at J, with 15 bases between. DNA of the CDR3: TGTGCCAGCAGCTTATACGAGGGCGCCAGGGGCTACACCTTC. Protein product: CASSLYEGARGYTF.

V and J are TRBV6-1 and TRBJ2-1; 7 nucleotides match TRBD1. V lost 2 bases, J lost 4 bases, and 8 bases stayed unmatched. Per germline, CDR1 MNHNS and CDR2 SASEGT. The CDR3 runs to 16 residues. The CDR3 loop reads CASSEPRQGLYNEQFF. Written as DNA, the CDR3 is TGTGCCAGCAGTGAACCCAGACAGGGATTGTACAATGAGCAGTTCTTC.

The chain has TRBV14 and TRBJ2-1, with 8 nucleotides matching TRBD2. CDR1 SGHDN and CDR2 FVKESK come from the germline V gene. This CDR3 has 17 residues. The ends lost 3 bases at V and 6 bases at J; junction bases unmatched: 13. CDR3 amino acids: CASSHSKGGGRPNEQFF. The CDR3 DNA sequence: TGTGCCAGCAGCCATTCCAAGGGGGGCGGGAGGCCCAATGAGCAGTTCTTC.

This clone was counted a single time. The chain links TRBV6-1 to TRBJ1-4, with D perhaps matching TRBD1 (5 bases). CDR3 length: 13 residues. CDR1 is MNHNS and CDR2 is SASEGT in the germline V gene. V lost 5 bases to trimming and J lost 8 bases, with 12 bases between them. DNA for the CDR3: TGTGCCAGCAGTTCCGGACAAGAAGAAAAACTGTTTTTT. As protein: CASSSGQEEKLFF.

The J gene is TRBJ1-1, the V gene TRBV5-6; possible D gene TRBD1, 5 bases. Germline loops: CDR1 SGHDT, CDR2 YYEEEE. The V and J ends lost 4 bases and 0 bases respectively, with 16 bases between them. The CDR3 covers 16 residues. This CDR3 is CASSPPGRLMNTEAFF. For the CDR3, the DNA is TGTGCCAGCAGCCCACCGGGACGGTTGATGAACACTGAAGCTTTCTTT.

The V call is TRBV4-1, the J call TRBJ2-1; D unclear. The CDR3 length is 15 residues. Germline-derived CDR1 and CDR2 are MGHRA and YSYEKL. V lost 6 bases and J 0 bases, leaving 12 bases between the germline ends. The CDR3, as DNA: TGCGCCAGCAGTCCTTTTCCGGGCTCCTACAATGAGCAGTTCTTC. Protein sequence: CASSPFPGSYNEQFF.

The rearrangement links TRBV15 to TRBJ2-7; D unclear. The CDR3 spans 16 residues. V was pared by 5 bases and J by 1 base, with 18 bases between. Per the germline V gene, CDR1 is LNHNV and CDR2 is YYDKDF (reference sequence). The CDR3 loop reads CATSARLLTNSYEQYF. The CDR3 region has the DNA TGTGCCACCAGCGCCCGTTTGTTGACAAATTCCTACGAGCAGTACTTC. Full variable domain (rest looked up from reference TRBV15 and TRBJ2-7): DAMVIQNPRYQVTQFGKPVTLSCSQTLNHNVMYWYQQKSSQAPKLLFHYYDKDFNNEADTPDNFQSRRPNTSFCFLDIRSPGLGDTAMYLCATSARLLTNSYEQYFGPGTRLTVT.

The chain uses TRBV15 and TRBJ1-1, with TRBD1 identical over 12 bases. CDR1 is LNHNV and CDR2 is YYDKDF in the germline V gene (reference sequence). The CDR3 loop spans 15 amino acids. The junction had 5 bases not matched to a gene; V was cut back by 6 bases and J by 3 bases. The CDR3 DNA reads TGTGCCACCAGTCCGGGACAGGGGGCTTACACTGAAGCTTTCTTT. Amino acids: CATSPGQGAYTEAFF.

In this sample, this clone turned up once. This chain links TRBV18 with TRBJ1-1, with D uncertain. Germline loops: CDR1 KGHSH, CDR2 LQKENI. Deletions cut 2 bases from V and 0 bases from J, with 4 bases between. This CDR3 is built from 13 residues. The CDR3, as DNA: TGTGCCAGCTCACCAGGGTTGAACACTGAAGCTTTCTTT. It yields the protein CASSPGLNTEAFF.

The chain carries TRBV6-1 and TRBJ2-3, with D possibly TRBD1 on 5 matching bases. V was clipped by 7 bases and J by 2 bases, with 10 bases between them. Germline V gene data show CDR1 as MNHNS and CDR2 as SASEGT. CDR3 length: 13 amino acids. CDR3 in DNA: TGTGCCAGCAAACGCAGGGACACAGATACGCAGTATTTT. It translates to CASKRRDTDTQYF.